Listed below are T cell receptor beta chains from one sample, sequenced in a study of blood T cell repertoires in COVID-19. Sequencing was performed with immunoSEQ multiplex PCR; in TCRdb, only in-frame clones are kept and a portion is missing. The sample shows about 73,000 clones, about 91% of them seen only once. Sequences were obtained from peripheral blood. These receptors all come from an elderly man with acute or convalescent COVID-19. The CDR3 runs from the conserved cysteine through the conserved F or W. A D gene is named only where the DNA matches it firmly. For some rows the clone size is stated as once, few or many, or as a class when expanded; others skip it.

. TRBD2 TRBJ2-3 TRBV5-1 CASSLDSGVPTDTQYF TGCGCCAGCAGCTTGGATAGCGGGGTTCCCACAGATACGCAGTATTTT
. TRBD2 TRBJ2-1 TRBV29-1 CSVIRSSGGSEQFF TGCAGCGTTATCAGATCCAGCGGGGGAAGTGAGCAGTTCTTC
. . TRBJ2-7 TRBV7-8 CASSLGGPGEQYF TGTGCCAGCAGCCTAGGCGGCCCCGGCGAGCAGTACTTC
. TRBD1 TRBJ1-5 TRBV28 CASKLTGANQPQHF TGTGCCAGCAAATTAACAGGGGCCAATCAGCCCCAGCATTTT
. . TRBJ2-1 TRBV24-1 CATSDSTVFNEQFF TGTGCCACCAGTGATTCGACAGTATTCAATGAGCAGTTCTTC
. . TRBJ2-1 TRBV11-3 CASSLFAGAQNEQFF TGTGCCAGCAGCTTATTTGCGGGGGCCCAGAATGAGCAGTTCTTC
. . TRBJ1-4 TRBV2 CASSLGEGSREKLFF TGTGCCAGCTCCCTGGGGGAGGGTTCGAGGGAAAAACTGTTTTTT
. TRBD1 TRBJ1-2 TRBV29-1 CSVDEGAGYGYTF TGCAGCGTTGATGAGGGGGCTGGGTATGGCTACACCTTC
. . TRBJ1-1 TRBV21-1 CASRTGLNTEAFF TGTGCCAGCAGGACAGGGCTGAACACTGAAGCTTTCTTT
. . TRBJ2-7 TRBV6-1 CASSDPGSSSYEQYF TGTGCCAGCAGTGATCCAGGGTCGAGCTCCTACGAGCAGTACTTC
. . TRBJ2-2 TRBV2 CASSPYDPEVGELFF TGTGCCAGCAGCCCTTACGACCCGGAGGTCGGGGAGCTGTTTTTT
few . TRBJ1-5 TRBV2 CASRGGAGSHQPQHF TGTGCCAGCAGAGGGGGGGCGGGTTCCCATCAGCCCCAGCATTTT
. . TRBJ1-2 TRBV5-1 CASTTLEGEGYTF TGCGCCAGCACCACCCTTGAGGGGGAAGGCTACACCTTC
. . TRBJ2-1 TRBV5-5 CASSLEDGWGESSYNEQFF TGTGCCAGCAGCTTGGAGGACGGTTGGGGGGAGAGCTCCTACAATGAGCAGTTCTTC
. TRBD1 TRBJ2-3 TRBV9 CASSVASRGRTADTQYF TGTGCCAGCAGCGTAGCTAGCAGGGGGCGAACCGCAGATACGCAGTATTTT
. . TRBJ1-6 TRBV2 CASKKEDLNSPLHF TGTGCCAGCAAAAAGGAGGACCTAAATTCACCCCTCCACTTT
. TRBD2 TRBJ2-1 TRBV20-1 CSASLGLTYNEQFF TGCAGTGCTAGTTTGGGACTAACCTACAATGAGCAGTTCTTC
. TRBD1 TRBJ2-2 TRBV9 CASSRGQATGELFF TGTGCCAGCAGCAGGGGACAGGCCACCGGGGAGCTGTTTTTT
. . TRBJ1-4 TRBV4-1 CASTLGDTDEKLFF TGCGCCAGCACCCTAGGGGACACAGATGAAAAACTGTTTTTT
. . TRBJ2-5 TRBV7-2 CASSFGMTKETQYF TGTGCCAGCAGCTTCGGGATGACAAAAGAGACCCAGTACTTC
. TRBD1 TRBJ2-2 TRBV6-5 CASHRGFAGELFF TGTGCCTCACACAGGGGGTTCGCCGGGGAGCTGTTTTTT
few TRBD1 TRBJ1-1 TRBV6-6 CASSTGGAEAFF TGTGCCAGTTCAACAGGGGGGGCTGAAGCTTTCTTT
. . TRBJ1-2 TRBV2 CASSEGPRIYGYTF TGTGCCAGCAGTGAAGGGCCCAGGATTTATGGCTACACCTTC
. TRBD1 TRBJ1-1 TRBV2 CASSATGATEAFF TGTGCCAGCAGTGCGACAGGGGCCACTGAAGCTTTCTTT
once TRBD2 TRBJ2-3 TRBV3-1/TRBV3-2 CASSTSSGSTDTQYF TGTGCCAGCAGCACGTCTAGCGGGAGCACAGATACGCAGTATTTT
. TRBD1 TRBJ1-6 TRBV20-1 CSASDRVDSPLHF TGCAGTGCTAGTGACAGGGTTGATTCACCCCTCCACTTT
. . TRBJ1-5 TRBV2 CASKMGIGFGSNQPQHF TGTGCCAGCAAAATGGGTATCGGCTTCGGGAGCAATCAGCCCCAGCATTTT
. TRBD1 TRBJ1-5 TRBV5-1 CASSWGTGSQPQHF TGCGCCAGCAGCTGGGGGACAGGGAGCCAGCCCCAGCATTTT
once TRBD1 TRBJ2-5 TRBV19 CASSIGTGGGETQYF TGTGCCAGTAGTATCGGGACAGGGGGTGGAGAGACCCAGTACTTC
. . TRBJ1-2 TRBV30 CAWVQRSNYGYTF TGTGCCTGGGTACAGAGAAGTAACTATGGCTACACCTTC
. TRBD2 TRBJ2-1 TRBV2 CASSGPGTSGGYPYNEQFF TGTGCCAGCAGTGGACCGGGGACTAGCGGGGGGTACCCCTACAATGAGCAGTTCTTC
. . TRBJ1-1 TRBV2 CASSVVMNTEAFF TGTGCCAGCAGTGTAGTAATGAACACTGAAGCTTTCTTT
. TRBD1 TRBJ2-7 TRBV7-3 CASSPDRGPYEQYF TGTGCCAGCAGCCCGGACAGGGGGCCTTACGAGCAGTACTTC
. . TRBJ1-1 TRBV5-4 CASRPGVGTEAFF TGTGCCAGCAGACCCGGGGTCGGTACTGAAGCTTTCTTT
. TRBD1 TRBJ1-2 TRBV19 CASSIVGGQGTYGYTF TGTGCCAGTAGTATAGTAGGGGGACAGGGCACCTATGGCTACACCTTC
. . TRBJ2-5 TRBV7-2 CASSGHPVQETQYF TGTGCCAGCAGTGGACACCCAGTCCAAGAGACCCAGTACTTC
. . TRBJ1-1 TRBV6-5 CASSTRSGNTEAFF TGTGCCAGCAGTACCCGATCGGGGAACACTGAAGCTTTCTTT
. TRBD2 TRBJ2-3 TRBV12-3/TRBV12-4 CASRAGGTDTQYF TGTGCCAGCAGGGCGGGGGGGACAGATACGCAGTATTTT
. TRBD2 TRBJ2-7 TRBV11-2 CASSAGLAEIYEQYF TGTGCCAGCAGCGCCGGACTAGCGGAAATCTACGAGCAGTACTTC
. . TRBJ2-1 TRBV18 CASSLHREDEQFF TGTGCCAGCTCCCTGCACAGGGAAGATGAGCAGTTCTTC
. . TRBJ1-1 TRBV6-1 CASSDPDREAFF TGTGCCAGCAGTGACCCTGACAGGGAAGCTTTCTTT
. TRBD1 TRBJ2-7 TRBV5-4 CASSSPGGEGNYEQYF TGTGCCAGCAGCTCACCAGGGGGCGAAGGGAACTACGAGCAGTACTTC
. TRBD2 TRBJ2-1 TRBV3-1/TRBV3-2 CASSLAGGPSDEQFF TGTGCCAGCAGCCTAGCGGGAGGGCCCTCCGATGAGCAGTTCTTC